The entry that follows covers one T cell receptor beta chain sequence. The antigen it binds to is not known. The cohort was made up of approximately 670 healthy bone marrow donors. At the time of sampling, all cohort members were nominally healthy, though unrecorded immune exposures were likely present. The donor tested CMV seronegative, placing the donor among the roughly 400 seronegative members of the cohort. Each donor provided a peripheral blood sample, and peripheral blood mononuclear cells were used for TCR beta sequencing. Genomic DNA extraction from the blood cell samples was performed with the Qiagen DNeasy Blood Extraction Kit. This entry comes from a study of cytomegalovirus exposure and HLA in healthy donors (dated by TCRdb to 2015 to 2018). Concerning the study at large: According to an earlier analysis of 587 of the donors, about 179 million T cells yielded 117 million unique TCR beta sequences and about 300 Gb of sequence data. An early release that covered about 600 HLA-typed donors contained around 300 gigabases of sequencing data and approximately 85 million unique TCR sequences. Of the 300 to 450 genotyped donors, approximately 82% fell in the genetic ancestry cluster associated with self-reported Caucasian donors. The study was designed to test whether signatures of past pathogen exposure could be identified by cataloging public T cell receptors. The T cell repertoires of around 670 subjects were profiled by immunosequencing and related to cytomegalovirus serostatus. In addition to the first cohort of 500 to 850 subjects, a separate validation cohort of approximately 130 different subjects was used. To predict cytomegalovirus infection status, the study brought together high-throughput TCR immunosequencing, statistical association of individual TCRs with disease status, and machine learning. To study patterns of TCR occurrence, a later analysis re-analyzed previously published TCR beta repertoires from hundreds of donors and added high-resolution HLA genotyping. The later analysis used no new phenotypic data to find candidate immune exposures, relying instead on TCR beta sequences and their occurrence across donors. In an earlier analysis of 500 to 650 of the donors, high-throughput TCR beta sequencing was used to judge whether each TCR beta V gene segment behaved as functional or pseudogenic. Alongside the repertoire data, information on donor age, sex, ethnicity and CMV serostatus was compiled. In a later genetic analysis, genome-wide SNP genotypes for about 55% of the roughly 670 donors were used, and that subset was treated as a discovery cohort. All discovery cohort repertoires had been generated using a single sequencing platform. HLA typing covered class I and class II loci at four-digit resolution. Typing coverage varied by locus: about 629-630 donors for A, B, C, DRB1 and DQB1; about 520 for DQA1; more than 600 for DPA1; some 470 for DPB1. Four or five DR-DQ haplotypes were handled as single units for association and clustering, since linkage in the cohort was strong. Among 300 to 500 genotyped donors of the cohort, an average of roughly 230,000 unique TCR beta nucleotide sequences was sequenced per donor, of which 15% to 20% were non-productive.

Points the paper makes about the study in general: Roughly uniform sequencing depth across donors was assumed in presence/absence analyses, although this assumption may not hold. A cluster of highly shared sequence variants was judged likely to represent a technical artifact of the sequencing pipeline. A further reported finding was that TCR beta sequences accurately predicted the HLA-A and HLA-B alleles for most subjects in the first cohort. Compared with equally common non-associated chains, HLA-associated TCR beta chains in a later analysis were more clonally expanded and had lower generation probabilities. A later genetic analysis reported fewer N-insertions in productive TCRs among donors in an Asian-associated ancestry cluster than the roughly 720-donor mean. In the study, some 180 TCR beta chains were listed as associated with cytomegalovirus. A few of the identified cytomegalovirus-associated TCR beta chains were confirmed in vitro to be specific for cytomegalovirus antigens. Several of the top co-occurrence clusters appeared to be linked to parvovirus B19, influenza, CMV and Epstein-Barr virus, according to a later analysis. V-gene and J-gene trimming of TCR beta chains was associated with a missense DCLRE1C variant in a later genetic analysis, and the association was replicated in an independent cohort. An earlier analysis of around 500 of the donors showed that most TCR beta V segments appeared in productive rearrangements either about 87% or about 30% of the time, which broadly matched IMGT annotations. When HLA alleles, especially DR and DQ, strongly co-occurred, attributing TCR associations to individual alleles was difficult. In a later analysis, most CMV-associated TCR beta chains were found to appear HLA-restricted, with HLA associations seemingly driven largely by CMV exposure. A later analysis found that TCR association rates varied across HLA loci, with DRB1 alleles showing the most associated TCRs and HLA-C alleles the fewest. HLA typing was unavailable for some donors at each locus, so association tests used only the typed subset. The 87-base-pair reads could not distinguish some IMGT-functional V segments, including TRBV6-2 and TRBV6-3, so those segments were excluded. Most TCR sequences were observed very rarely across donors, whereas some public TCRs were present in many individuals. It was suggested by the authors that the approach could potentially be generalized to other disease states and immunological phenotypes. Linkage disequilibrium might explain the correlated functional status among segregating V segments, but an unknown experimental factor could not be excluded. A later analysis associated 15,000 or so TCR beta sequences with specific HLA alleles at a false discovery rate of 0.05. Because counts were too low, about 18 rarely observed V segments, including chromosome 9 orphons, were excluded from the earlier analysis of under 650 of the donors. Only TCR beta chains were sequenced in this cohort, and the absence of alpha or paired-chain data limited detectable features. The only immune exposure information available for the cohort was CMV serostatus. The classifier was reported to diagnose cytomegalovirus status with high specificity and sensitivity in both the original and validation cohorts.

Libraries were constructed by the immunoSEQ multiplex PCR assay. For the multiplex PCR, a mixture combining 60 forward primers for TCR Vbeta segments and 13 reverse primers for TCR Jbeta segments was used. Amplification of the CDR3 region of rearranged TCR beta genes was performed with a multiplex PCR assay on genomic DNA. The amplified TCR beta libraries were sequenced on the Illumina HiSeq System as 87-base-pair reads. The original pipeline was this. A later analysis tallied roughly 78 million unique TCR beta chains across the approximately 670 repertoires, and about 10 million of those chains were shared by two or more donors. A nearest-neighbor algorithm error-corrected the raw reads and collapsed the reads into unique sequences, merging closely related sequences to remove PCR and sequencing errors. V, D and J gene segments were assigned by aligning CDR3 sequences to IMGT reference sequences. Each retained sequence needed at least a six-nucleotide match to both a V gene segment and a J gene segment. A rearrangement counted as productive if the CDR3 had no stop codons and remained in frame with V and J, and every other rearrangement counted as non-productive. Following IMGT convention, CDR3 was defined as the stretch from the second conserved V-encoded cysteine up to the conserved J-encoded phenylalanine. The earlier analysis of 500 to 650 of the donors excluded any sequence lacking an unambiguous match to a single V gene segment. In an earlier analysis of roughly 600 of the donors, a V segment was called functional when productive rearrangements were above 56.7%, and segregating when the standard deviation between donors exceeded 5%. A statistical classification framework was built for diagnosing cytomegalovirus status from the catalog of TCR beta chain sequences. V and J gene assignment, in a later analysis, came from comparing TCR nucleotide sequences with IMGT/GENE-DB human TR gene sequences. The TCRdist pipeline was used in a later analysis to assign CDR3 sequences and most-parsimonious VDJ recombination scenarios. In a later analysis, each TCR beta chain was defined by its CDR3 amino acid sequence together with its V-gene family, and reads lacking a unique V-gene family were excluded. In a later analysis, 500 to 700 highly shared, low-generation-probability nucleotide sequences were removed to address suspected cross-contamination and a sequencing artifact. A later analysis calculated a clonal expansion index for each public chain from normalized within-repertoire ranks of inferred template counts. A later analysis computed generation probabilities with a VDJ recombination model fitted to out-of-frame rearrangements, and checked the results against IGoR. In a later analysis, TCR-TCR, TCR-HLA and TCR-CMV co-occurrence was scored with hypergeometric tests, and a repertoire-size bias correction was applied to TCR pairs. To estimate false discovery rates, a later analysis permuted the HLA or CMV assignments 20 times. A later analysis grouped co-occurring TCRs with DBSCAN, adding TCRdist sequence similarity when clustering within HLA-allele-positive subsets. Repertoires with fewer than 30,000 or more than 120,000 public chains, plus five repertoires with anomalous nucleotide sharing, were excluded from co-occurrence clustering. What TCRdb holds here is the immuneACCESS table cut down to in-frame rearrangements. Part of the clones is not present; checked against another copy, under half of the missing clones reflect an unresolved V gene, and the others are unexplained. The DNA was the basis for D and trimming; V, J and clone size are from that table. This sample's table has entries for about 140,000 clones. In total, the top ten clones hold 2.7% of the sample.

Based on the germline V gene (reference sequence), the CDR1 and CDR2 sequences are LNHDA and SQIVND. The CDR3, cysteine through phenylalanine, is 15 amino acids long. Only CDR3 DNA is held: 45 bases, read in frame from base 1. From V the trimming removes 7 bases and from J it removes 6 bases, while the gene matches leave 7 bases of the junction unaccounted for. The chain is encoded by TRBV19 joined to TRBJ2-2, and TRBD2 matches 11 of the central bases. The material sequenced was PBMCs. The TCR originated in a man aged 35 to 55 in good health and CMV-seronegative. Here is the DNA: TGTGCCAGTACAATTAGCGGGGGGGCGTCCGGGGAGCTGTTTTTT. This codes for CASTISGGASGELFF.